Below are 30 T cell receptor beta chains sequenced from a single sample in a study of radiotherapy plus CTLA-4 blockade in lung cancer. This table comes from immunoSEQ multiplex PCR, and its TCRdb copy is limited to in-frame clones, with some not included. The sample includes 57,000 or so clones, approximately 80% of them seen just once. This specimen was peripheral blood, taken from a patient treated with radiotherapy plus ipilimumab. The receptor set was obtained from a human donor with non-small cell lung cancer who had a complete response to radiotherapy plus ipilimumab.

The chain employs TRBV5-1 and TRBJ1-2, with D tentatively TRBD1 (5 bases). Germline loops: CDR1 SGHRS, CDR2 YFSETQ. This CDR3 has 14 amino acids. V dropped 1 base and J dropped 1 base, with 8 bases sitting between them. CDR3: CASSLPDSNYGYTF. In DNA, the CDR3 is TGCGCCAGCAGCTTGCCCGACAGTAACTATGGCTACACCTTC.

The chain recombines TRBV27 with TRBJ1-5, with D perhaps matching TRBD1 (6 bases). The V gene lost 2 bases and the J gene lost 7 bases, with 18 bases spanning the gap. Germline values: CDR1 MNHEY, CDR2 SMNVEV (reference sequence). This CDR3 has 16 residues. CDR3 sequence: CASSLITGNYMQPQHF. The CDR3 region has the DNA TGTGCCAGCAGTTTAATAACAGGGAACTACATGCAGCCCCAGCATTTT.

The rearrangement links TRBV6-1 to TRBJ1-2; D uncertain. The CDR3 is made up of 14 amino acids. Germline V gives CDR1 MNHNS, CDR2 SASEGT. Trimming cost V 3 bases and J 5 bases, with 13 bases left between them. CDR3 sequence (DNA): TGTGCCAGCAGTGAGGCAATTGGGAGGTATGGCTACACCTTC. As protein: CASSEAIGRYGYTF.

The chain combines TRBV11-3 with TRBJ2-1; 11 nucleotides align to TRBD1. V was clipped by 3 bases and J by 5 bases; unmatched bases: 3. Germline-derived CDR1 and CDR2 are SGHNT and YENEEA. CDR3 length equals 15 residues. CDR3 protein: CASSFGQGAHNEQFF. The DNA of the CDR3 is TGTGCCAGCAGCTTTGGACAGGGGGCACACAATGAGCAGTTCTTC.

The V and J genes are TRBV7-2 and TRBJ2-7; 10 bases agree with TRBD2. V was clipped by 2 bases and J by 1 base; unmatched bases: 2. CDR1 SGHTA and CDR2 FQGNSA come from the germline V gene. This CDR3 is 15 amino acids long. DNA of the CDR3: TGTGCCAGCAGCTTATTAGCGGGGGGTTCCTACGAGCAGTACTTC. Translated, it gives CASSLLAGGSYEQYF.

This clone has only one observation. The rearrangement joins TRBV19 to TRBJ1-6, with D perhaps matching TRBD1 (6 bases). Per the germline V gene, CDR1 is LNHDA and CDR2 is SQIVND (reference sequence). The CDR3 covers 13 residues. The V and J ends lost 4 bases and 13 bases respectively, with 14 bases between them. The chain's CDR3 is CASSKGDYVPLHF. In nucleotides, the CDR3 is TGTGCCAGTAGTAAGGGGGATTACGTGCCCCTCCACTTT.

The chain uses TRBV11-2 and TRBJ2-1, with a tentative D call TRBD2 (6 bases). CDR3 length: 17 residues. V lost 4 bases and J 6 bases, leaving 22 bases between the germline ends. Germline-derived CDR1 and CDR2 are SGHAT and FQNNGV. CDR3 nucleotide sequence: TGTGCCAGCAGCTCTATTCTCGGGGGAACTGTATCCAATGAGCAGTTCTTC. Translated, it gives CASSSILGGTVSNEQFF.

The chain combines TRBV10-3 with TRBJ1-2, with 7 bases matching TRBD1. This CDR3 comprises 15 residues. V lost 3 bases and J lost 2; bases outside the gene matches: 6. Germline V gene lookup returns CDR1 ENHRY and CDR2 SYGVKD. The CDR3 region is CAISDHTGVNYGYTF. The CDR3 coding sequence is TGTGCCATCAGTGACCACACAGGGGTAAACTATGGCTACACCTTC.

A single count supports this clone. The rearrangement links TRBV28 to TRBJ2-7; D gene ambiguous. Germline assignment: CDR1 MDHEN and CDR2 SYDVKM. V was pared by 3 bases and J by 5 bases, with 2 bases between. The CDR3 is 10 amino acids. The CDR3 region is CASSFHEQYV. As DNA, the CDR3 is TGTGCCAGCAGTTTCCACGAGCAGTACGTC.

The V gene is TRBV5-6, the J gene TRBJ1-4; no definite D call. V lost 4 bases and J 7 bases, leaving 23 bases between the germline ends. There are 17 residues in the CDR3. CDR1 and CDR2 from the germline V gene are SGHDT and YYEEEE. The CDR3 protein is CASSLERREVLAEKLFF. The CDR3, as DNA: TGTGCCAGCAGCCTCGAACGTCGGGAAGTGTTAGCTGAAAAACTGTTTTTT. Based on the CDR3 plus reference TRBV5-6 and TRBJ1-4, the full variable domain is DAGVTQSPTHLIKTRGQQVTLRCSPKSGHDTVSWYQQALGQGPQFIFQYYEEEERQRGNFPDRFSGHQFPNYSSELNVNALLLGDSALYLCASSLERREVLAEKLFFGSGTQLSVL.

The V call is TRBV7-8, the J call TRBJ2-3; 11 bases are shared with TRBD2. CDR1 SGHVS and CDR2 FQNEAQ come from the germline V gene. The CDR3 is 16 residues long. Losses at the gene ends were 5 bases for V and 0 bases for J; bases not matched to a gene: 4. The CDR3 coding sequence is TGTGCCAGCAGCGAGGGACTAGCGGAGAGCACAGATACGCAGTATTTT. Its translation: CASSEGLAESTDTQYF.

V is TRBV12-5 and J is TRBJ2-2; 12 nucleotides line up with TRBD2. Germline V gene data show CDR1 as LGHNT and CDR2 as FRNRAP. With V trimmed by 4 bases and J by 7 bases, 7 bases remained unmatched. CDR3 length: 16 residues. The CDR3 bases are TGTGCTAGTGGTTGGACTAGCGGGACAGCATTCGGGGAGCTGTTTTTT. Translation gives CASGWTSGTAFGELFF. Full variable domain (missing parts from reference TRBV12-5 and TRBJ2-2): DARVTQTPRHKVTEMGQEVTMRCQPILGHNTVFWYRQTMMQGLELLAYFRNRAPLDDSGMPKDRFSAEMPDATLATLKIQPSEPRDSAVYFCASGWTSGTAFGELFFGEGSRLTVL.

This clone appeared a single time. The gene calls are TRBV2 and TRBJ2-3; 11 bases map to TRBD1. The CDR3 runs 14 residues. Germline V gives CDR1 SNHLY, CDR2 FYNNEI. Losses at the gene ends were 5 bases for V and 4 bases for J; bases not matched to a gene: 2. CDR3 DNA: TGTGCCAGCAGTCTGGACAGGGGGCCAGATACGCAGTATTTT. Translated, it gives CASSLDRGPDTQYF.

The chain employs TRBV27 and TRBJ2-1; tentatively, D is TRBD2 (5 bases). Germline CDR1 is MNHEY and CDR2 is SMNVEV (reference sequence). The CDR3 covers 15 residues. The germline V and J ends were trimmed by 2 bases and 0 bases, with 8 bases remaining between them. The CDR3 region is CASSLSGSSYNEQFF. The DNA of the CDR3 is TGTGCCAGCAGTTTAAGCGGAAGCTCCTACAATGAGCAGTTCTTC.

The J gene is TRBJ2-1, the V gene TRBV25-1; the match to TRBD2 covers 16 bases. Germline values: CDR1 MGHDK, CDR2 SYGVNS. This CDR3 region has 18 residues. Losses at the gene ends were 4 bases for V and 1 base for J; bases not matched to a gene: 4. The CDR3 nucleotides read TGTGCCAGCAGTGCGGGACTAGCGGGAGGGCAGTCCTACAATGAGCAGTTCTTC. It yields the protein CASSAGLAGGQSYNEQFF.

Only one count was recorded for this clone. The rearrangement links TRBV7-8 to TRBJ2-3, with 9 positions matching TRBD1. Germline V lookup: CDR1 SGHVS, CDR2 FQNEAQ. Trimming at V came to 4 bases and at J to 4 bases, leaving 6 bases not matched to a gene. There are 15 residues in the CDR3. CDR3 amino acids: CASSSDRGVADTQYF. The CDR3 coding sequence is TGTGCCAGCAGCTCGGACAGGGGTGTCGCAGATACGCAGTATTTT.

This clone was seen more than once but under ten times. This chain uses TRBV5-8 with TRBJ2-2; no reliable D call. Per the germline V gene, CDR1 is SGHTS and CDR2 is YDEGEE. The V and J ends lost 2 bases and 6 bases respectively, with 8 bases between them. This CDR3 has 13 residues. The CDR3: CASSLRGAGELFF. CDR3 sequence (DNA): TGTGCCAGCAGCTTAAGAGGCGCCGGGGAGCTGTTTTTT.

Concerning this clone itself: Other DNA sequences in this specimen translate into the identical CDR3. The chain joins TRBV9 to TRBJ2-5; tentatively, D is TRBD2 (5 bases). This CDR3 has 13 residues. V gave up 5 bases and J gave up 1 base, with 9 bases separating them. Germline-derived CDR1 and CDR2 are SGDLS and YYNGEE. The CDR3 sequence is CASSVSGQETQYF. DNA for the CDR3: TGTGCCAGCAGTGTAAGCGGCCAAGAGACCCAGTACTTC. The full variable domain, completed using reference TRBV9 and TRBJ2-5, is DSGVTQTPKHLITATGQRVTLRCSPRSGDLSVYWYQQSLDQGLQFLIQYYNGEERAKGNILERFSAQQFPDLHSELNLSSLELGDSALYFCASSVSGQETQYFGPGTRLLVL.

In its sample, this clone was seen once. The V and J genes are TRBV9 and TRBJ2-3; 15 bases align to TRBD2. The CDR3 sequence is 18 residues long. J lost 0 bases, V lost 4 bases, and 6 bases had no gene match. From germline, CDR1 is SGDLS and CDR2 YYNGEE. The CDR3: CASSPGLAGGLSTDTQYF. The CDR3 region has the DNA TGTGCCAGCAGCCCGGGACTAGCGGGGGGACTTAGCACAGATACGCAGTATTTT.

The gene calls are TRBV18 and TRBJ1-1; no reliable D call. The length of the CDR3 is 15 residues. Germline lookup yields CDR1 KGHSH and CDR2 LQKENI. V was pared by 2 bases and J by 1 base, with 11 bases between. The CDR3: CASSPNQKGNTEAFF. The DNA for the CDR3 is TGTGCCAGCTCACCAAATCAAAAGGGGAACACTGAAGCTTTCTTT.

The chain carries TRBV10-3 and TRBJ1-6; D possibly corresponds to TRBD1 (6 bases). V was clipped by 11 bases and J by 4 bases, with 12 bases between them. CDR1 and CDR2 from the germline V gene are ENHRY and SYGVKD. The CDR3 consists of 13 residues. The CDR3 sequence is CALRDKYNSPLHF. The CDR3 region has the DNA TGTGCCCTCCGGGACAAATATAATTCACCCCTCCACTTT.

The CDR3 loop reads CASSLTWVGTEAFF. The CDR3 DNA reads TGTGCCAGCAGCTTAACTTGGGTCGGCACTGAAGCTTTCTTT. The rearrangement joins TRBV7-2 to TRBJ1-1, with unresolved D. V was trimmed by 2 bases and J by 4 bases, leaving 11 bases between them. CDR1 and CDR2 (germline): SGHTA, FQGNSA. The CDR3 runs 14 residues.

This clone was counted a single time. The chain is built from TRBV4-3 and TRBJ1-4, with D possibly TRBD1 on 6 matching bases. V was pared by 2 bases and J by 8 bases, with 15 bases between. Per the germline V gene, CDR1 is LGHNA and CDR2 is YSLEER. The CDR3 runs 15 residues. The CDR3 DNA is TGCGCCAGCAGCCAACCCCCTGTAGGGGGAGAAAAACTGTTTTTT. Protein product: CASSQPPVGGEKLFF.

The chain employs TRBV5-4 and TRBJ1-4; D is perhaps TRBD1 (6 bases). The CDR3 is 13 amino acids. V was shortened by 0 bases and J by 12 bases, with 12 bases between the two germline ends. The germline gives CDR1 SGHNT, CDR2 YYREEE (reference sequence). The CDR3 nucleotides are TGTGCCAGCAGCTTGGGACAGGACAGTGAACTGTTTTTT. Translating gives CASSLGQDSELFF. Full variable domain (outside the CDR3, taken from reference TRBV5-4 and TRBJ1-4): ETGVTQSPTHLIKTRGQQVTLRCSSQSGHNTVSWYQQALGQGPQFIFQYYREEENGRGNFPPRFSGLQFPNYSSELNVNALELDDSALYLCASSLGQDSELFFGSGTQLSVL.

This clone was detected only a few times. V and J are TRBV5-1 and TRBJ1-2; a possible D gene is TRBD1 (6 bases). The CDR3 extends over 13 amino acids. Trimming shortened V by 0 bases and J by 4 bases, and 7 bases separated the two germline ends. Per the germline V gene, CDR1 is SGHRS and CDR2 is YFSETQ. CDR3 bases: TGCGCCAGCAGCTTGGCAGGGGTCTATGGCTACACCTTC. Its protein is CASSLAGVYGYTF.

V and J are TRBV7-2 and TRBJ1-2; 7 bases align to TRBD1. Germline loops: CDR1 SGHTA, CDR2 FQGNSA. This CDR3 comprises 16 residues. V dropped 0 bases and J dropped 2; count of bases not matched to a gene: 6. The CDR3 nucleotides read TGTGCCAGCAGCTTAGCCGGGGACAGAGACAACTATGGCTACACCTTC. Its protein is CASSLAGDRDNYGYTF. The whole variable domain, remainder taken from reference TRBV7-2 and TRBJ1-2, is GAGVSQSPSNKVTEKGKDVELRCDPISGHTALYWYRQSLGQGLEFLIYFQGNSAPDKSGLPSDRFSAERTGGSVSTLTIQRTQQEDSAVYLCASSLAGDRDNYGYTFGSGTRLTVV.

The rearrangement joins TRBV30 to TRBJ2-1, with TRBD2 as a possible D gene (5 bases). This CDR3 region has 15 residues. The germline V gene encodes CDR1 GTSNPN and CDR2 SVGIG (reference sequence). V was cut by 0 bases and J by 2 bases, with 11 bases left in between. CDR3 DNA sequence: TGTGCCTGGAGTGTATACAGCGGAGCCTACAATGAGCAGTTCTTC. Its protein product is CAWSVYSGAYNEQFF.

The chain carries TRBV14 and TRBJ1-4; D uncertain. CDR1 and CDR2 (germline): SGHDN, FVKESK. The CDR3 totals 12 residues. V shed 3 bases and J shed 3 bases, with 2 bases lying between them. The CDR3 nucleotides are TGTGCCAGCAGCCAGCCTAATGAAAAACTGTTTTTT. It translates to CASSQPNEKLFF.

This clone was seen more than once but under ten times. V gene TRBV19 combines with J gene TRBJ2-2; no firm D call. Germline V lookup: CDR1 LNHDA, CDR2 SQIVND (reference sequence). V dropped 6 bases and J dropped 9 bases, with 8 bases sitting between them. The CDR3 extends over 11 amino acids. The CDR3 nucleotides are TGTGCCAGTAGGTGGGCATGGGAGCTGTTTTTT. This translates into CASRWAWELFF. The full variable domain, its missing parts supplied by reference TRBV19 and TRBJ2-2, is DGGITQSPKYLFRKEGQNVTLSCEQNLNHDAMYWYRQDPGQGLRLIYYSQIVNDFQKGDIAEGYSVSREKKESFPLTVTSAQKNPTAFYLCASRWAWELFFGEGSRLTVL.

The J gene is TRBJ2-7, the V gene TRBV5-5; 9 positions match TRBD1. The ends lost 4 bases at V and 4 bases at J; junction bases unmatched: 6. The germline V gene has CDR1 SGHKS and CDR2 YYEKEE (reference sequence). The CDR3 spans 14 residues. The CDR3 DNA reads as TGTGCCAGCAGCCCGGGACAGGGAGGGTACGAGCAGTACTTC. It is translated as CASSPGQGGYEQYF.